The subject of this entry is one T cell receptor (beta chain). No antigen is known for it. Per-base qualities were not stored, and no clone one base away is much larger. Hyperthyroidism patients were newly diagnosed, were aged 18 to 65 years, and had a disease duration under 2 months. Patients with other autoimmune diseases, uncontrolled infections, pregnancy or lactation were excluded from the study. Clinical symptoms, serum thyroxine, TRAb, thyroid ultrasound and orbital computed tomography were used for diagnosis. Total RNA was extracted using Trizol reagent, and RNA quality was checked on an Agilent 2100 Bioanalyzer. This entry comes from a study of Graves' ophthalmopathy and Graves' hyperthyroidism (dated by TCRdb to the late 2010s). For context, the study as a whole: Stable hyperthyroidism was defined as no progression to ophthalmopathy within 18 months of follow-up. The study used TCR beta repertoire signatures to distinguish Graves' ophthalmopathy from Graves' hyperthyroidism and to predict progression to ophthalmopathy. In total, under 150 blood samples were TCR-sequenced: under 45 ophthalmopathy, some 80 hyperthyroidism and some 17 hyperthyroidism-to-ophthalmopathy patients. To explore V-J signatures that separate ophthalmopathy from hyperthyroidism, a discovery set of about 98 patients was enrolled, consisting of approximately 45 with ophthalmopathy and around 57 with stable hyperthyroidism. An independent validation cohort comprised around 20 hyperthyroidism patients and 15 to 17 patients who later progressed from hyperthyroidism to ophthalmopathy. T-cell repertoires of thyroid tissue and blood were compared in over 5 hyperthyroidism patients. Following sample collection, hyperthyroidism patients were given methimazole at a starting dose of 30 mg daily, and ophthalmopathy patients were given high-dose intravenous methylprednisolone. Study-wide findings and limitations: In validation, the model predicted ophthalmopathy progression with nearly 71% sensitivity and less than 80% specificity; roughly 11 predicted patients were CT-confirmed with GO in a median of approximately 6.5 months. In cross-validation, the 13-signature model distinguished ophthalmopathy from stable hyperthyroidism with approximately 90% sensitivity and about 81% specificity, and in the test set the corresponding values were roughly 80% and 75%. No statistical method was used to set the sample size in advance, and the investigators knew which group each participant was assigned to. Most expanded thyroid clonotypes with frequency above 0.001 were also detected in blood, suggesting blood repertoires may reflect the thyroid immune response.

The CDR3 goes from the cysteine to the phenylalanine over 10 residues. The CDR3 DNA has 30 bases and is translated from base 1. The germline V gene gives CDR1 as SQVTM and CDR2 as ANQGSEA. The junction carries 10 bases between V and J, which are trimmed by 8 bases and 6 bases respectively. TCR beta CDR3 regions were amplified from RNA transcripts for repertoire sequencing. The first round of RT-PCR was done with HTBI primers and the Qiagen OneStep RT-PCR kit, and was followed by a second round of multiplex PCR, then size selection and purification. The libraries underwent paired-end sequencing with 100 bp reads on an Illumina HiSeq2000. Concerning the study's data processing: Reads were processed with SOAPnuke, discarding reads with adapters, uncalled bases, mean Phred below 15, or no exact constant-primer or identifier match. COPE v1.2.5 was used to merge high-quality paired reads. Each unique nucleotide sequence was treated as a clonotype, and MiTCR v1.1 was used to align the clonotypes to the IMGT TRB V, D and J references. The analysis was limited to V-J combinations with a frequency above 0.0001, which together covered about 99% of the repertoires. A TCR clonal expansion and chaos score per V-J combination was defined as the ratio of F50 clonal expansion to chaos observed in the TCRdist matrix. Welch's t-statistics and random forest were used to reduce the features to 13 V-J combinations, which were then used as input to a naive Bayes classifier. The Morisita-Horn index was used to measure how similar the thyroid and blood repertoires were. TCRdb reprocessed the public reads (quality trimming at Q25 with fastp, clone calling with MiXCR) and kept in-frame beta chains. Every entry covers one CDR3 protein and lists the most common genes and DNA from its rows. The V and J calls shown here were made by TCRdb, not taken from the authors' results. Recorded for this sample are around 1.1 million distinct CDR3 sequences; about 36% of them occurred a single time. The top ten hold approximately 10% of the sample.

The chain was built from TRBV29-1 and TRBJ1-2, with no reliable assignment of the D segment. Sequencing was carried out using peripheral blood or thyroid tissue (not recorded which). This clonotype originated in an adult man with Graves' hyperthyroidism. CDR3 reads: CSPRGDGYTF. In nucleotides, the sequence is TGCAGCCCGCGGGGTGATGGCTACACCTTC.